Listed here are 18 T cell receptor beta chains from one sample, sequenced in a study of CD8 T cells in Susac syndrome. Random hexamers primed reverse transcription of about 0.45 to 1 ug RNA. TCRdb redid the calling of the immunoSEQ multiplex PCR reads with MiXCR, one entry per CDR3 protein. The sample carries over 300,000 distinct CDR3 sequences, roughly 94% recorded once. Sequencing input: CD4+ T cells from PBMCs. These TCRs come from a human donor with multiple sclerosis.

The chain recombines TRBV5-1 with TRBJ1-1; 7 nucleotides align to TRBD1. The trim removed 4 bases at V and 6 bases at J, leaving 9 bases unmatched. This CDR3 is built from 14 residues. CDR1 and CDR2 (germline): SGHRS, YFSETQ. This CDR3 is CASSPRTGEAEAFF. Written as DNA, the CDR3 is TGCGCCAGCAGCCCAAGAACAGGGGAGGCTGAAGCTTTCTTT. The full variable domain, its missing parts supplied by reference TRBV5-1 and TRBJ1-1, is KAGVTQTPRYLIKTRGQQVTLSCSPISGHRSVSWYQQTPGQGLQFLFEYFSETQRNKGNFPGRFSGRQFSNSRSEMNVSTLELGDSALYLCASSPRTGEAEAFFGQGTRLTVV.

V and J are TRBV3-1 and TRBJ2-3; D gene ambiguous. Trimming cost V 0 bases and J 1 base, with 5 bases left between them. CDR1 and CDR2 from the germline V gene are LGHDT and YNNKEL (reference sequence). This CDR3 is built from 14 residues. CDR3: CASSQDPRTDTQYF. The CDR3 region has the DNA TGTGCCAGCAGCCAAGATCCCCGCACAGATACGCAGTATTTT.

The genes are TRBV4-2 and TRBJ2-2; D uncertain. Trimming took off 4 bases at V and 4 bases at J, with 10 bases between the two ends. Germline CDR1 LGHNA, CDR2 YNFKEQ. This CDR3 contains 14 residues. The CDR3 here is CASSPRVGTGELFF. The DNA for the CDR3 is TGTGCCAGCAGCCCCCGTGTCGGCACCGGGGAGCTGTTTTTT.

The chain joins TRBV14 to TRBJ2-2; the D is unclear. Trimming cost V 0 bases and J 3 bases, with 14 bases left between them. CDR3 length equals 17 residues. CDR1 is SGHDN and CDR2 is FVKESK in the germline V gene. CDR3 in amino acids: CASSQDGSRAYTGELFF. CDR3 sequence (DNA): TGTGCCAGCAGCCAAGATGGCTCTAGGGCCTACACCGGGGAGCTGTTTTTT. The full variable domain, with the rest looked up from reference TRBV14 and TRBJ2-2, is EAGVTQFPSHSVIEKGQTVTLRCDPISGHDNLYWYRRVMGKEIKFLLHFVKESKQDESGMPNNRFLAERTGGTYSTLKVQPAELEDSGVYFCASSQDGSRAYTGELFFGEGSRLTVL.

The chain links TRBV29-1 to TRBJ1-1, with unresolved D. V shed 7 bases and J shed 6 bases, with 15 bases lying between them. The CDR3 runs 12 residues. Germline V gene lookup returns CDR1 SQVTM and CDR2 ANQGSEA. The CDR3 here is CSAGVFSPEAFF. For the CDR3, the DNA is TGCAGCGCCGGGGTTTTTAGCCCTGAAGCTTTCTTT.

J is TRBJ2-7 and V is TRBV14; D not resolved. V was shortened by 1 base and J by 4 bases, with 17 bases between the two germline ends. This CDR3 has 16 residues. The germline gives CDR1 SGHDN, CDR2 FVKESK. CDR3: CASSQAPRSGRYEQYF. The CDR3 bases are TGTGCCAGCAGCCAAGCCCCGAGATCCGGCCGGTACGAGCAGTACTTC.

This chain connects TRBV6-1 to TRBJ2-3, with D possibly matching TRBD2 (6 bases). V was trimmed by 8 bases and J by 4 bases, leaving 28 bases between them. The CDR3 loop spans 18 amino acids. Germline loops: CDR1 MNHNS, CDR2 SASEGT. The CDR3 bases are TGTGCCAGCGAACCGACCGTCGACGGGAGCTTGAGTTCAGATACGCAGTATTTT. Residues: CASEPTVDGSLSSDTQYF.

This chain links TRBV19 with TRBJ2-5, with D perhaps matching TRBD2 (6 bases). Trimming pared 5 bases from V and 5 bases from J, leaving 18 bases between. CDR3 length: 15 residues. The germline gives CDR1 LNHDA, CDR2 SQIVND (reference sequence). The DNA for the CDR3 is TGTGCCAGTAGTCCTCTGGGCGGGATTGAGGAGACCCAGTACTTC. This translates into CASSPLGGIEETQYF.

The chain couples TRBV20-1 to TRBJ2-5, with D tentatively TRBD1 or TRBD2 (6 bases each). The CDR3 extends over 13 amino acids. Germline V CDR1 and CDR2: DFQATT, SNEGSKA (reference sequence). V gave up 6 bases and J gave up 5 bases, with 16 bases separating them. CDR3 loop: CSASGGRFETQYF. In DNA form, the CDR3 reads TGCAGTGCGTCCGGGGGCCGCTTCGAGACCCAGTACTTC.

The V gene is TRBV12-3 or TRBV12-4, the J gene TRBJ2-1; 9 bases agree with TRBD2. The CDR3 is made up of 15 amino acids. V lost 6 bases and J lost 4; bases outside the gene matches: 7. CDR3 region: CASRKTSGPYNEQFF. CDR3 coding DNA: TGTGCCAGCAGAAAAACTAGCGGGCCGTACAATGAGCAGTTCTTC.

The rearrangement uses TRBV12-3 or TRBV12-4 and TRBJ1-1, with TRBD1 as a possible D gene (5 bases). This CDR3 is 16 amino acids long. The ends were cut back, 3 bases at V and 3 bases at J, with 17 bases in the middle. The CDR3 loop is CASSLWGRPEYTEAFF. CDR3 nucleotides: TGTGCCAGCAGTTTGTGGGGCCGCCCCGAATACACTGAAGCTTTCTTT.

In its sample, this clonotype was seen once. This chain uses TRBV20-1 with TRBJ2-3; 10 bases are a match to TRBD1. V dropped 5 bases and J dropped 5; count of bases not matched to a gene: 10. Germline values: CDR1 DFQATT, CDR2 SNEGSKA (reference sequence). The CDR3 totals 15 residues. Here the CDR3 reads CSAVPGTGAGDTQYF. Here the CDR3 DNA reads TGCAGTGCTGTCCCCGGGACAGGGGCCGGAGATACGCAGTATTTT.

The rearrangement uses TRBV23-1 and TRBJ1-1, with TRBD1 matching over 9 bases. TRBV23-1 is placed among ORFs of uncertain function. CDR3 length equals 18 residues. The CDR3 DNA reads TGCGCAGACCGGGACAGGGAATCCTGGGAACTGACGAACACTGAAGCTTTCTTT. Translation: CADRDRESWELTNTEAFF.

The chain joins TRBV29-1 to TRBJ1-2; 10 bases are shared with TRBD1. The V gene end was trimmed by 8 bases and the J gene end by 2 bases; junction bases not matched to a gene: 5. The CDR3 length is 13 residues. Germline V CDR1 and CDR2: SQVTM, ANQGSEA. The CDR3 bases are TGCAGCACCCGGACAGGGGGGAACTATGGCTACACCTTC. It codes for CSTRTGGNYGYTF.

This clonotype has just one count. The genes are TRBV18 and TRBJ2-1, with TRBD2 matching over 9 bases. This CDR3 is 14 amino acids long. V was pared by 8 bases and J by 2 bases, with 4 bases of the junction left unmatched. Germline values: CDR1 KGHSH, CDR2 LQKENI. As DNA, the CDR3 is TGTGCCAGCGCGACTAGCGGTACCTACAATGAGCAGTTCTTC. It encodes CASATSGTYNEQFF. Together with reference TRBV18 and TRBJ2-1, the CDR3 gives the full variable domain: NAGVMQNPRHLVRRRGQEARLRCSPMKGHSHVYWYRQLPEEGLKFMVYLQKENIIDESGMPKERFSAEFPKEGPSILRIQQVVRGDSAAYFCASATSGTYNEQFFGPGTRLTVL.

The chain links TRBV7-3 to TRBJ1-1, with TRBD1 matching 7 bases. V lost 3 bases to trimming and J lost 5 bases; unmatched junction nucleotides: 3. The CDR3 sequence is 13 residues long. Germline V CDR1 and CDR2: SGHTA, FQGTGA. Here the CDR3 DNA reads TGTGCCAGCAGCTTTTCACAGGGGACTGAAGCTTTCTTT. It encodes CASSFSQGTEAFF. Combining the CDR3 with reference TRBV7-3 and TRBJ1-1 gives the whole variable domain GAGVSQTPSNKVTEKGKYVELRCDPISGHTALYWYRQSLGQGPEFLIYFQGTGAADDSGLPNDRFFAVRPEGSVSTLKIQRTERGDSAVYLCASSFSQGTEAFFGQGTRLTVV.

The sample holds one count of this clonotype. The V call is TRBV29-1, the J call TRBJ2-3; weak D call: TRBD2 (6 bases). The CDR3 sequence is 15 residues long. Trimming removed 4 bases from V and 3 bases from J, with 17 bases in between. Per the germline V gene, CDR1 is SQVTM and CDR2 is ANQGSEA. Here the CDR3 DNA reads TGCAGCGTTGGGAGGTCGGGGGAGAGGACAGATACGCAGTATTTT. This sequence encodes CSVGRSGERTDTQYF.

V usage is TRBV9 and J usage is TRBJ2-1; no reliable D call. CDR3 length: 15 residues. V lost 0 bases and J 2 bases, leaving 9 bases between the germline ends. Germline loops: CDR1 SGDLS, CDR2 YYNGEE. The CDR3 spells CASSVEAAPYNEQFF. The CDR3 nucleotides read TGTGCCAGCAGCGTAGAGGCGGCCCCCTACAATGAGCAGTTCTTC.